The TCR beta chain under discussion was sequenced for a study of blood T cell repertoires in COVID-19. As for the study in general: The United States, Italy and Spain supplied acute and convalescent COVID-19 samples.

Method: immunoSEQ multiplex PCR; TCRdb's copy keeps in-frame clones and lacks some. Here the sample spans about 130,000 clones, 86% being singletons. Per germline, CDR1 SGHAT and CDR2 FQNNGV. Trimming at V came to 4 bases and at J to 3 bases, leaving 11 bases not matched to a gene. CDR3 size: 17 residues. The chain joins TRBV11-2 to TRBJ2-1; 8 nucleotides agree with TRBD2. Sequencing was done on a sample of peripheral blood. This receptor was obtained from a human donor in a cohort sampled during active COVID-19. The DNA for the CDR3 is TGTGCCAGCAGCTCCCTTCGGGCGGGAGGCGGCTACAATGAGCAGTTCTTC. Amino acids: CASSSLRAGGGYNEQFF.